This is a list of T cell receptor beta chains from one sample in a study of CD8+ T cells in alopecia areata. Generated by immunoSEQ multiplex PCR, the TCRdb table keeps only in-frame clones and is missing some. The sample has about 250,000 clones, about 60% seen once. The sequenced sample was CD4+ T cells sorted from blood, obtained at roughly week 52, from a patient treated with tofacitinib. Source of these receptors: a human donor with alopecia areata. CDR3s include the opening cysteine and the closing phenylalanine or tryptophan. D genes are given only for firm matches. Rows may omit the clone size; those that give it use once, few, many or a size class.

TRBJ2-1 | - | 16 | - | TRBV4-3 | CASSRAGGTSYNEQFF | TGCGCCAGCAGCCGAGCGGGCGGGACATCTTACAATGAGCAGTTCTTC
TRBJ1-2 | TRBD1 | 14 | - | TRBV5-6 | CASSLGQGAGGYTF | TGTGCCAGCAGCTTGGGACAGGGGGCTGGAGGCTACACCTTC
TRBJ2-5 | - | 13 | few | TRBV29-1 | CSVEASPGETQYF | TGCAGCGTTGAGGCCAGTCCAGGAGAGACCCAGTACTTC
TRBJ2-1 | TRBD2 | 14 | few | TRBV29-1 | CSVKTSGPYPLGFF | TGCAGCGTTAAAACTAGCGGGCCCTATCCTTTGGGGTTCTTC
TRBJ1-2 | - | 14 | - | TRBV29-1 | CSVVVAPGANGYTF | TGCAGCGTCGTCGTGGCTCCGGGGGCGAATGGCTACACCTTC
TRBJ1-5 | TRBD1 | 16 | - | TRBV7-9 | CASSVSGTGTDQPQHF | TGTGCCAGCAGCGTATCCGGGACAGGGACGGACCAGCCCCAGCATTTT
TRBJ2-7 | - | 13 | once | TRBV7-7 | CASSMGVYYEQYF | TGTGCTAGCAGTATGGGCGTCTACTACGAGCAGTACTTC
TRBJ2-5 | TRBD2 | 16 | few | TRBV5-4 | CASSSKRDPGPGTQYF | TGTGCCAGCAGCTCAAAGCGGGACCCCGGGCCTGGGACCCAGTACTTC
TRBJ1-5 | - | 14 | few | TRBV19 | CASSPTRGNQPQHF | TGTGCCAGTAGCCCTACAAGGGGCAATCAGCCCCAGCATTTT
TRBJ1-5 | - | 13 | - | TRBV29-1 | CSVEGGSGQPQHF | TGCAGCGTTGAAGGGGGTAGTGGACAGCCCCAGCATTTT
TRBJ2-7 | TRBD2 | 15 | few | TRBV23-1 | CASSQLGGAGYEQYF | TGCGCCAGCAGTCAGCTGGGGGGAGCGGGATACGAGCAGTACTTC
TRBJ1-1 | - | 14 | - | TRBV9 | CASSPSSRYTEAFF | TGTGCCAGCAGCCCATCCTCACGTTACACTGAAGCTTTCTTT
TRBJ1-1 | - | 14 | - | TRBV5-1 | CASSSQGGDTEAFF | TGCGCCAGCAGCTCCCAGGGAGGTGACACTGAAGCTTTCTTT
TRBJ2-6 | - | 16 | - | TRBV6-6 | CASSKPRNSGANVLTF | TGTGCCAGCAGTAAACCCAGAAACTCTGGGGCCAACGTCCTGACTTTC
TRBJ1-2 | - | 13 | few | TRBV30 | CARGKYRDYGYTF | TGTGCCCGGGGGAAGTATAGGGACTATGGCTACACCTTC
TRBJ2-7 | - | 15 | once | TRBV2 | CASSEAGGRAYEQYF | TGTGCCAGCAGTGAAGCGGGGGGCAGGGCCTACGAGCAGTACTTC
TRBJ1-5 | TRBD1 | 14 | - | TRBV7-2 | CASSLDRAHQPQHF | TGTGCCAGCAGCCTCGACAGGGCCCATCAGCCCCAGCATTTT
TRBJ2-7 | - | 14 | - | TRBV7-2 | CASSFRARGGEQYF | TGTGCCAGCAGTTTCCGGGCCAGGGGTGGCGAGCAGTACTTC
TRBJ1-1 | - | 15 | few | TRBV18 | CASSPLPKPVTEAFF | TGTGCCAGCTCACCATTGCCGAAGCCAGTCACTGAAGCTTTCTTT
TRBJ2-3 | - | 15 | once | TRBV9 | CASSVGDAVRDTQYF | TGTGCCAGCAGCGTGGGGGACGCCGTTAGGGATACGCAGTATTTT
TRBJ1-1 | - | 14 | - | TRBV14 | CASSLGPSRTEAFF | TGTGCCAGCAGCTTGGGACCGAGCAGGACTGAAGCTTTCTTT
TRBJ1-6 | - | 13 | - | TRBV29-1 | CSVRASDNSPLHF | TGCAGCGTAAGGGCCAGCGATAATTCACCCCTCCACTTT
TRBJ1-5 | - | 12 | few | TRBV25-1 | CASSPGVGAQHF | TGTGCCAGCAGTCCGGGGGTAGGGGCCCAGCATTTT
TRBJ1-5 | - | 13 | - | TRBV30 | CAWSETGNQPQHF | TGTGCCTGGAGCGAAACAGGGAATCAGCCCCAGCATTTT
TRBJ2-1 | - | 15 | - | TRBV4-1 | CASRTPGTAANEQFF | TGCGCCAGCAGGACACCCGGGACGGCGGCCAATGAGCAGTTCTTC
TRBJ2-3 | TRBD2 | 14 | - | TRBV6-5 | CASSYSNPAGERYF | TGTGCCAGCAGTTACTCGAACCCCGCGGGGGAACGGTATTTT
TRBJ1-2 | - | 12 | - | TRBV5-6 | CASSLARDGYTF | TGTGCCAGCAGCTTGGCCAGGGATGGCTACACCTTC
TRBJ2-3 | - | 15 | - | TRBV2 | CASSELGDTADTQYF | TGTGCCAGCAGTGAATTAGGAGACACCGCAGATACGCAGTATTTT
TRBJ2-5 | - | 15 | once | TRBV30 | CAWSVIPGDRETQYF | TGTGCCTGGAGTGTAATTCCGGGGGACCGGGAGACCCAGTACTTC
TRBJ1-1 | TRBD1 | 11 | - | TRBV29-1 | CSGETGLKAFF | TGCAGCGGGGAGACAGGGCTTAAAGCTTTCTTT
TRBJ2-3 | - | 12 | - | TRBV30 | CAWSRSTDTQYF | TGTGCCTGGAGTCGGAGCACAGATACGCAGTATTTT
TRBJ1-1 | TRBD1 | 14 | - | TRBV13 | CASSLQGVNTEAFF | TGTGCCAGCAGCCTCCAGGGGGTGAACACTGAAGCTTTCTTT
TRBJ1-2 | - | 12 | - | TRBV7-9 | CASSLTNYGYTF | TGTGCCAGCAGCTTAACCAACTATGGCTACACCTTC
TRBJ1-2 | - | 12 | few | TRBV2 | CASSGQRYGYTF | TGTGCCAGCAGTGGACAGCGCTATGGCTACACCTTC
TRBJ2-3 | TRBD1 | 14 | few | TRBV12-5 | CASGLTGDADTQYF | TGTGCTAGTGGCCTGACAGGGGACGCAGATACGCAGTATTTT